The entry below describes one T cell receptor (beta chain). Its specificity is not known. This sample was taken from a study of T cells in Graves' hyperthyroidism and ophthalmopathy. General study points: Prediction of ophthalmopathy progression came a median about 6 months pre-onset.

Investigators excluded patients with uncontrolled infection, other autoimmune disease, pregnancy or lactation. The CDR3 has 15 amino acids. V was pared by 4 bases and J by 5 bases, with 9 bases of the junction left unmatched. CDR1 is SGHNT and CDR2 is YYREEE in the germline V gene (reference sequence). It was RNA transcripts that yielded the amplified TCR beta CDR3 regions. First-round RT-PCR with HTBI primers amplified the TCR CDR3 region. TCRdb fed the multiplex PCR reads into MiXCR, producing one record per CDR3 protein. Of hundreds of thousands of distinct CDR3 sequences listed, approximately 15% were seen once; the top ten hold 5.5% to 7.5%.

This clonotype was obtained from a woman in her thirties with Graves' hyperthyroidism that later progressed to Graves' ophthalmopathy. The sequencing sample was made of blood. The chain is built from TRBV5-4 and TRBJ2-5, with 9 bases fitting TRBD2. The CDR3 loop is CASSGGLAGRETQYF. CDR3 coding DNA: TGTGCCAGCAGCGGGGGACTAGCCGGGAGGGAGACCCAGTACTTC.